This T cell receptor beta chain was sequenced in a study of cytomegalovirus exposure and HLA in healthy donors. Overall study findings and caveats: Overall, about 160 TCR beta chains were annotated as cytomegalovirus-associated.

Worth noting for this clone: What it binds is not known.

Germline V CDR1 and CDR2: GTSNPN, SVGIG (reference sequence). This CDR3 comprises 15 residues. Trimming took 5 bases from V and 1 from J; bases not matched to a gene: 7. The PCR contained 60 Vbeta and 13 Jbeta primers. Using immunoSEQ multiplex PCR, the repertoire was profiled, and TCRdb retains in-frame clones only, with some absent. This repertoire shows roughly 120,000 clones, 74% found once; its top ten account for 4% to 5.5%. The sequenced sample consisted of PBMCs. The receptor was derived from a man aged 30 to 45 in good health and CMV-seropositive. This chain connects TRBV30 to TRBJ2-3; 9 nucleotides match TRBD1. For the CDR3, the DNA is TGTGCCTGGGCTGGACAGGGGAGTCGCACAGATACGCAGTATTTT. Translating gives CAWAGQGSRTDTQYF.